This T cell receptor (beta chain) was documented in a study of T cell responses to AZD1222 COVID-19 vaccine. Broader study findings: Clonal diversity may have been underestimated in mostly white British donors.

The method was immunoSEQ multiplex PCR; TCRdb's version includes in-frame clones alone and lacks a portion of them. The sample has 90,000 to 120,000 clones; around 90% are singletons. Trimming stripped 0 bases from V and 5 bases from J, with 11 bases between. The CDR3 spans 15 residues. Germline V lookup: CDR1 SGHDN, CDR2 FVKESK. The table lists this clone with a count of one. The antigen remains undetermined. The sequence was obtained from an adult who received the AZD1222 COVID-19 vaccine. This rearrangement joins TRBV14 to TRBJ2-1; D is possibly TRBD1 (5 bases). This specimen was peripheral blood, taken 28 days after the second AZD1222 dose. The CDR3 DNA reads as TGTGCCAGCAGCCAAGAGGGGCAGCTACACAATGAGCAGTTCTTC. Residues: CASSQEGQLHNEQFF.